The clone carrying this TCR beta chain was seen many times. Antigen unknown. The data stem from a study of molecular identifiers for immune sequencing clone quantification. The trim removed 3 bases at V and 2 bases at J, leaving 8 bases unmatched. Germline V lookup: CDR1 LGHNA, CDR2 YNFKEQ. This CDR3 has 17 residues. Findings and caveats of the study: A single cell's spiked Jurkat TCR RNA was reportedly detectable among about a million naive cells. Clone sizes that are highly expanded could be underestimated when identical TCR molecules share a barcode. Over 99% of CMV-specific effector molecules, but under 1% of naive ones, were in clones above 20 copies.

A single record per CDR3 protein comes from TCRdb applying MiXCR to the PCR reads. Of around 480,000 distinct CDR3 sequences listed, around 21% were seen once; the top ten hold 0.65% to 0.95%. In the sort, naive CD8 T cells were defined as CD8+CD4-CCR7+CD45RA+. This TCR derives from a human donor in good health. Some libraries in this study had Jurkat cell RNA spiked in. The chain has TRBV4-2 and TRBJ2-3, with 10 nucleotides matching TRBD1. Sequenced sample: naive CD8+ T cells from blood, with Jurkat cell RNA spiked in. Subset of the sample: FACS-sorted CD8+CD4-CCR7+CD45RA+ naive T cells. The CDR3 bases are TGTGCCAGCAGCCAGAGTCCGGGACAGGGGTACACAGATACGCAGTATTTT. This codes for CASSQSPGQGYTDTQYF.